Sequencing of this T cell receptor beta chain was carried out in a study of CD8+CD57+ T cells in acquired aplastic anemia. Study in general: Sorted CD4+ and CD8+ cell DNA averaged around 3 ug.

Those patients picked for sequencing had displayed CD8+CD57+ cell expansion on flow cytometry. In all patients, the disease was severe acquired aplastic anemia. As for this clonotype: Its antigen is unidentified.

CDR1 is SGHRS and CDR2 is YFSETQ in the germline V gene. CDR3 length: 14 amino acids. The V and J ends lost 5 bases and 5 bases respectively, with 17 bases between them. Researchers used genomic DNA as the template to profile TCR beta VDJ and CDR3. In TCRdb, the reads were re-called with MiXCR into one record per CDR3 protein. Of hundreds of thousands of distinct CDR3 sequences in the sample, roughly a third are singletons; the top ten hold 0.82%. Study-level findings and limits: Simpson's diversity of CD8+ cells was not significantly different in patients compared with controls.

The rearrangement uses TRBV5-1 and TRBJ2-7; D possibly matches TRBD1 or TRBD2 (6 bases each). The TCR originated in a human donor with aplastic anemia. The specimen was sorted CD4+, CD8+, or CD8+CD57+ T cells (not recorded which) from PBMCs. CDR3 loop: CASRKIGGLDEQYF. The CDR3 DNA is TGCGCCAGCAGAAAGATAGGGGGGCTCGACGAGCAGTACTTC. Full variable domain (remainder filled in from reference TRBV5-1 and TRBJ2-7): KAGVTQTPRYLIKTRGQQVTLSCSPISGHRSVSWYQQTPGQGLQFLFEYFSETQRNKGNFPGRFSGRQFSNSRSEMNVSTLELGDSALYLCASRKIGGLDEQYFGPGTRLTVT.